This TCR beta chain was captured by sequencing in a study of T cell responses to AZD1222 COVID-19 vaccine. Study outcomes and limitations: Repertoire samples came only from after the peak T cell response. Only a handful of AZD1222 recipients tested seropositive at baseline. Donors, mostly white British, included more females; clonal diversity was possibly underestimated. Nearly half of spike-specific TCRs reportedly go after variant regions that carry no mutations.

CDR1 and CDR2 (germline): SQVTM, ANQGSEA. CDR3 length: 12 amino acids. TCRdb's copy holds only in-frame clones and misses some; the assay was immunoSEQ multiplex PCR. Here the sample spans roughly 140,000 clones, around 94% being singletons. This clone was detected only a few times. Its specificity is not known. V is TRBV29-1 and J is TRBJ1-2; D remains ambiguous. The clonotype was recovered from an adult who received the AZD1222 COVID-19 vaccine. The source material was peripheral blood, sampled 28 days after the second AZD1222 dose. Written as DNA, the CDR3 is TGCACCATTCAGGCGGGGAACTATGGCTACACCTTC. Translated: CTIQAGNYGYTF.